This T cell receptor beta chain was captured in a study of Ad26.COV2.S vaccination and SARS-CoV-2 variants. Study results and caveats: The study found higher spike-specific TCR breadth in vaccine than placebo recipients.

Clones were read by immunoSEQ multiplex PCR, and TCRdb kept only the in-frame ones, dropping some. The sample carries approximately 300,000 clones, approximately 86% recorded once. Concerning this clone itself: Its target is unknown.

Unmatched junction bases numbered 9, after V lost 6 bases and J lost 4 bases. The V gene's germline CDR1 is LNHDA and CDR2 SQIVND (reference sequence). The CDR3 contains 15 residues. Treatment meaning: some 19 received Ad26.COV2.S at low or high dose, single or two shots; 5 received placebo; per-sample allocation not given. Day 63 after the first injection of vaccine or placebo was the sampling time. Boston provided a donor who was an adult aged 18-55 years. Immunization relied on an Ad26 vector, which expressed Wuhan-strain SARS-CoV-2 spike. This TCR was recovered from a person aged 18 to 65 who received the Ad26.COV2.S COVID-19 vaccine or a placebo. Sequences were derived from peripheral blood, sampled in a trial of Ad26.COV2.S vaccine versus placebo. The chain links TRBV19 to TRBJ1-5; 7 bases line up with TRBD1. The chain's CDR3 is CASSGRQGRNQPQHF. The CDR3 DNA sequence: TGTGCCAGTAGCGGAAGACAGGGTAGGAATCAGCCCCAGCATTTT.